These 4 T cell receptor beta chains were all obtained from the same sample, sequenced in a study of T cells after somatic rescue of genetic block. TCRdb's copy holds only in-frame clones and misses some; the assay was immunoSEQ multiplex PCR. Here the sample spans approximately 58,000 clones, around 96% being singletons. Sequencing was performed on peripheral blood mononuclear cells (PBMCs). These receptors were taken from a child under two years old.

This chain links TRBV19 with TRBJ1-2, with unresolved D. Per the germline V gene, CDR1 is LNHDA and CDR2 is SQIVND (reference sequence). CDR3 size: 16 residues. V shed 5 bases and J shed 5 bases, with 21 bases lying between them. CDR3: CASSDTAMARIYGYTF. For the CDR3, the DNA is TGTGCCAGTAGTGACACCGCTATGGCTCGGATTTATGGCTACACCTTC.

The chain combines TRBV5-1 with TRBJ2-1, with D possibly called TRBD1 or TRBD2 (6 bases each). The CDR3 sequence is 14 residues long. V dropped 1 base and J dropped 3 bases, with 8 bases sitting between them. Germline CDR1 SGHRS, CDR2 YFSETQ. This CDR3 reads CASSLKGGYNEQFF. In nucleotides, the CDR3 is TGCGCCAGCAGCTTGAAGGGGGGCTACAATGAGCAGTTCTTC.

CDR3 residues: CAWSDQGLLVQETQYF. The CDR3 DNA follows: TGTGCCTGGAGTGACCAGGGACTCCTGGTCCAAGAGACCCAGTACTTC. The chain combines TRBV30 with TRBJ2-5; perhaps TRBD2 as D (6 bases). Trimming removed 1 base from V and 1 base from J, with 16 bases in between. CDR3 length: 16 amino acids. Per germline, CDR1 GTSNPN and CDR2 SVGIG (reference sequence). The full variable domain, with the rest looked up from reference TRBV30 and TRBJ2-5, is SQTIHQWPATLVQPVGSPLSLECTVEGTSNPNLYWYRQAAGRGLQLLFYSVGIGQISSEVPQNLSASRPQDRQFILSSKKLLLSDSGFYLCAWSDQGLLVQETQYFGPGTRLLVL.

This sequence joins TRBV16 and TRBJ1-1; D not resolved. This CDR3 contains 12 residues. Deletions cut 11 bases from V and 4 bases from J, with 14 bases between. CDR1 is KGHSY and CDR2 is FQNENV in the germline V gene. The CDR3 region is CAGSFPGTEAFF. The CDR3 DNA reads TGTGCCGGAAGCTTCCCGGGCACTGAAGCTTTCTTT.